This note documents a single T cell receptor (beta chain) sequence. The data were taken from a study of blood T cell repertoires in COVID-19. Study overall: Samples representing acute and convalescent COVID-19 were sourced from the United States, Italy and Spain.

In the study's own analysis: The assay estimated nucleated cells by amplifying reference gene primers. Some clones are missing from TCRdb's copy, which holds only in-frame ones; the method was immunoSEQ multiplex PCR. V and J calls and clone size are given by that table; D and trimming were obtained from the DNA. The sample has 150,000 or so clones; over 75% are singletons. This CDR3 comprises 15 residues. V was clipped by 6 bases and J by 0 bases; unmatched bases: 5. The germline V gene encodes CDR1 SGHRS and CDR2 YFSETQ. This clonotype was sampled from a human donor in a cohort sampled during active COVID-19. The chain has TRBV5-1 and TRBJ1-1; 10 nucleotides match TRBD1. The source material was peripheral blood. The CDR3 sequence is CASTTTGGLNTEAFF. The CDR3 region has the DNA TGCGCCAGCACTACGACAGGGGGCCTGAACACTGAAGCTTTCTTT.